This entry concerns a single T cell receptor (beta chain). Its antigen is not known. The junction does not match germline at one end; this may be a read error. Combining a sample-barcoded 5' primer with a J-beta primer mix, a second PCR ran for roughly 7 to 12 cycles. One entry per CDR3 protein results from TCRdb running MiXCR on the 5' RACE reads. The data show around 1.5 million distinct CDR3 sequences, around two fifths seen once. This specimen comes from a study of blood T cells in healthy people across ages. Whole-study results and caveats: CMV status of donors was not determined, possibly confounding expanded clonotype changes. While age rose, TCR beta diversity per million T cells dropped in a roughly linear way.

Isolation per sample recovered at least 7 million PBMCs. This clonotype originated in a woman between 18 and 29 years old in good health. What was sequenced was blood.

Written as DNA, the CDR3 is TGTGCTAGCAGCCTGCAGGGCGGCGATGAGCAGTTCTTC. This gives the protein CASSLQGGDEQFF. The chain combines TRBV7-7 with TRBJ2-1; D may be TRBD1 (5 bases). Germline loops: CDR1 SSHAT, CDR2 FNYEAQ (reference sequence). CDR3 length: 13 amino acids.